This T cell receptor beta chain was captured in a study of tumor-infiltrating lymphocytes in primary liver carcinoma. With a constant-region primer, TCR beta cDNA was made from approximately 520 ng of total RNA. Library construction for TCR beta comprised three nested multiplex PCR rounds performed with slightly modified ARM-PCR. PCR rounds one and two used TRBV1-TRBV30 forward primers with a C-beta reverse primer for around 11 cycles each. TCRdb re-called the multiplex PCR reads with MiXCR, one entry per CDR3 protein. This sample yields fewer than 30,000 distinct CDR3 sequences, of which 78% are seen a single time; approximately 46% belongs to the top ten. Co-extracting RNA and DNA was done with about 20-33 mg of unsorted bulk tissue as input. This CDR3 spans 14 amino acids. Germline V CDR1 and CDR2: SGHVS, FNYEAQ. V lost 2 bases and J lost 5, with 12 bases in between.

The V and J genes are TRBV7-6 and TRBJ2-5; no definite D call. The sequenced sample consisted of liver tumor tissue from sampling region 3. Regarding subset: tumor region T3, left-lateral pole. This sequence was found in a man in his forties with primary liver carcinoma and hepatitis B virus infection. The CDR3 DNA reads as TGTGCCAGCAGCTTAACACGGTCGGTGGAGACCCAGTACTTC. This codes for CASSLTRSVETQYF.